Each of the 29 T cell receptor beta chains below was sequenced from the same sample in a study of T cell responses to AZD1222 COVID-19 vaccine. Assay: immunoSEQ multiplex PCR; the TCRdb copy retains only in-frame clones and omits some. The repertoire holds approximately 70,000 clones, with roughly four fifths as singletons. Sequenced here: peripheral blood, sampled on day 0 of AZD1222 vaccination. Receptor source: an adult in good health.

This clone was seen just once. V is TRBV7-3 and J is TRBJ2-5; tentatively, D is TRBD1 (6 bases). Trimming shortened V by 4 bases and J by 3 bases, and 9 bases separated the two germline ends. This CDR3 spans 13 amino acids. Germline CDR1 SGHTA, CDR2 FQGTGA. CDR3 coding DNA: TGTGCCAGCAGCTCGGACAGTGAAGAGACCCAGTACTTC. Translation gives CASSSDSEETQYF.

The chain links TRBV7-3 to TRBJ2-2; D not resolved. This CDR3 has 15 residues. The V gene lost 2 bases and the J gene lost 4 bases, with 11 bases spanning the gap. Per the germline V gene, CDR1 is SGHTA and CDR2 is FQGTGA. CDR3 DNA: TGTGCCAGCAGCTTAGATAGACCGGGCACCGGGGAGCTGTTTTTT. Amino acid sequence: CASSLDRPGTGELFF.

This clone was seen a handful of times. The V call is TRBV7-3, the J call TRBJ2-2; 9 nucleotides agree with TRBD1. The length of the CDR3 is 16 residues. Trimming took 5 bases from V and 4 from J; bases not matched to a gene: 8. CDR1 SGHTA and CDR2 FQGTGA come from the germline V gene. The CDR3 sequence is CASSNTGTGTTGELFF. Here the CDR3 DNA reads TGTGCCAGCAGCAACACCGGGACAGGGACCACCGGGGAGCTGTTTTTT.

This sequence joins TRBV4-3 and TRBJ2-4, with D unclear. The germline V and J ends were trimmed by 3 bases and 7 bases, with 7 bases remaining between them. Germline CDR1 and CDR2: LGHNA and YSLEER. The length of the CDR3 is 12 residues. DNA of the CDR3: TGCGCCAGCAGCCACGATCGCAACATTCAGTACTTC. Its protein product is CASSHDRNIQYF.

This clone is a singleton in its sample. The chain carries TRBV5-4 and TRBJ2-1; 16 bases agree with TRBD2. Germline V lookup: CDR1 SGHNT, CDR2 YYREEE (reference sequence). The CDR3 extends over 14 amino acids. J lost 8 bases, V lost 4 bases, and 0 bases had no gene match. The CDR3 DNA reads as TGTGCCAGCAGCGGGACTAGCGGGGGGGATGAGCAGTTCTTC. Translated: CASSGTSGGDEQFF. Full variable domain (outside the CDR3, taken from reference TRBV5-4 and TRBJ2-1): ETGVTQSPTHLIKTRGQQVTLRCSSQSGHNTVSWYQQALGQGPQFIFQYYREEENGRGNFPPRFSGLQFPNYSSELNVNALELDDSALYLCASSGTSGGDEQFFGPGTRLTVL.

The rearrangement links TRBV5-1 to TRBJ1-4; TRBD1 is a possible D gene (5 bases). The CDR3 has 16 residues. CDR1 is SGHRS, CDR2 YFSETQ, per germline. V was shortened by 3 bases and J by 3 bases, with 15 bases between the two germline ends. CDR3 sequence reads: CASSSTSTGPNEKLFF. In DNA form, the CDR3 reads TGCGCCAGCAGCTCTACGTCAACAGGCCCTAATGAAAAACTGTTTTTT.

The V call is TRBV5-1, the J call TRBJ1-4; TRBD1 matches 9 bases. Germline V lookup: CDR1 SGHRS, CDR2 YFSETQ. The CDR3 spans 15 residues. V gave up 0 bases and J gave up 5 bases; unmatched junction bases: 2. CDR3 in amino acids: CASSLGGTGNEKLFF. CDR3 coding DNA: TGCGCCAGCAGCTTGGGCGGGACAGGGAATGAAAAACTGTTTTTT.

The rearrangement joins TRBV19 to TRBJ1-2; D not certain. The length of the CDR3 is 14 residues. Trimming took off 2 bases at V and 7 bases at J, with 14 bases between the two ends. Looked up from germline, CDR1 is LNHDA and CDR2 is SQIVND (reference sequence). CDR3 region: CASSISAGPGGYTF. The CDR3 nucleotides read TGTGCCAGTAGTATATCGGCAGGCCCCGGTGGCTACACCTTC.

The V call is TRBV27, the J call TRBJ2-3, with D unclear. Trimming shortened V by 10 bases and J by 0 bases, and 11 bases separated the two germline ends. The CDR3 totals 13 residues. Germline V gene sequence: CDR1 MNHEY, CDR2 SMNVEV (reference sequence). CDR3: CATATYSTDTQYF. The CDR3 DNA sequence: TGTGCCACCGCCACCTACAGCACAGATACGCAGTATTTT.

The chain carries TRBV2 and TRBJ1-6; 11 bases align to TRBD1. V shed 0 bases, J shed 7 bases, and the junction held 11 bases outside the gene matches. The CDR3 sequence is 19 residues long. The germline V gene has CDR1 SNHLY and CDR2 FYNNEI. CDR3 DNA: TGTGCCAGCAGTGAAGCGTGGACAGGGGGCTTTGCGGTCAATTCACCCCTCCACTTT. Amino acid sequence: CASSEAWTGGFAVNSPLHF.

The table lists this clone with a few counts. The V call is TRBV27, the J call TRBJ1-2; D possibly corresponds to TRBD1 (5 bases). The germline V gene has CDR1 MNHEY and CDR2 SMNVEV (reference sequence). V was clipped by 6 bases and J by 6 bases, with 11 bases between them. CDR3 length: 12 residues. The CDR3 loop is CASRVGTNGYTF. As DNA, the CDR3 is TGTGCCAGCAGAGTGGGGACGAATGGCTACACCTTC.

The V call is TRBV5-1, the J call TRBJ1-4; 8 positions match TRBD1. CDR3 length equals 15 residues. Germline lookup yields CDR1 SGHRS and CDR2 YFSETQ. The ends lost 1 base at V and 6 bases at J; junction bases unmatched: 5. The CDR3 bases are TGCGCCAGCAGCTTGAACGGACAGGGTGATGAAAAACTGTTTTTT. Its protein is CASSLNGQGDEKLFF.

Here the CDR3 DNA reads TGTGCCAGCAGCGTAGCAGGGCTCTATGGCTACACCTTC. Amino acid sequence: CASSVAGLYGYTF. The chain employs TRBV9 and TRBJ1-2; maybe TRBD1 (5 bases). The V and J ends lost 0 bases and 4 bases respectively, with 7 bases between them. The germline V gene has CDR1 SGDLS and CDR2 YYNGEE. This CDR3 is 13 amino acids long.

The chain has TRBV4-1 and TRBJ1-6; maybe TRBD1 (5 bases). The CDR3 covers 16 residues. Deletions cut 4 bases from V and 8 bases from J, with 18 bases between. The germline gives CDR1 MGHRA, CDR2 YSYEKL. CDR3 residues: CASSRGGQGRHSPLHF. The CDR3 DNA reads TGCGCCAGCAGCCGAGGAGGTCAGGGACGGCATTCACCCCTCCACTTT.

This clone was recorded only once. The V call is TRBV5-8, the J call TRBJ1-2; D is unclear. Germline V gene lookup returns CDR1 SGHTS and CDR2 YDEGEE. The CDR3 sequence is 11 residues long. With 4 bases removed from V and 13 bases from J, the gap between germline ends came to 14 bases. The CDR3 sequence is CASSREILSTF. In DNA, the CDR3 is TGTGCCAGCAGCCGTGAAATTCTGAGCACCTTC. Using reference TRBV5-8 and TRBJ1-2 for the parts outside the CDR3, the full variable domain is EAGVTQSPTHLIKTRGQQATLRCSPISGHTSVYWYQQALGLGLQFLLWYDEGEERNRGNFPPRFSGRQFPNYSSELNVNALELEDSALYLCASSREILSTFGSGTRLTVV.

This chain joins TRBV3-1 (or the pseudogene TRBV3-2) and TRBJ2-7, with D hard to call. CDR3 length: 15 amino acids. The germline CDR1 and CDR2 sequences are LGHDT and YNNKEL (reference sequence). V was pared by 0 bases and J by 3 bases, with 12 bases between. CDR3 sequence (DNA): TGTGCCAGCAGCCAAGATTTGGGCCGGATCTACGAGCAGTACTTC. It codes for CASSQDLGRIYEQYF.

V gene TRBV6-5 combines with J gene TRBJ1-6; tentative D call: TRBD1 (6 bases). The ends were cut back, 7 bases at V and 7 bases at J, with 17 bases in the middle. CDR3 length: 15 amino acids. From germline, CDR1 is MNHEY and CDR2 SVGAGI. CDR3 sequence (DNA): TGTGCCAGCACCGAGGAGGGACACCGGAATTCACCCCTCCACTTT. Its translation is CASTEEGHRNSPLHF.

The chain combines TRBV30 with TRBJ1-6, with TRBD1 matching 8 bases. Trimming cost V 2 bases and J 5 bases; bases outside gene matches: 5. The CDR3 is 15 residues long. Germline-derived CDR1 and CDR2 are GTSNPN and SVGIG (reference sequence). DNA for the CDR3: TGTGCCTGGAGTACGGACAGGGCCAATAATTCACCCCTCCACTTT. Translation gives CAWSTDRANNSPLHF.

This clone was counted a single time. This sequence joins TRBV27 and TRBJ2-7; the D gene is possibly TRBD1 (6 bases). CDR1 and CDR2 (germline): MNHEY, SMNVEV (reference sequence). Trimming left V 5 bases short and J 6 bases short, with 17 bases between. This CDR3 has 14 amino acids. The DNA for the CDR3 is TGTGCCAGCAGTCTAGCTGGCAGGGGAAGCGAGCAGTACTTC. It is translated as CASSLAGRGSEQYF.

As concerns this clone: Within the sample, other DNA sequences also encode this same CDR3. The chain carries TRBV5-1 and TRBJ2-3, with a possible D match to TRBD2 (6 bases). The length of the CDR3 is 15 residues. Trimming stripped 5 bases from V and 0 bases from J, with 13 bases between. Germline assignment: CDR1 SGHRS and CDR2 YFSETQ. CDR3 sequence: CASSFEGTSTDTQYF. The CDR3 DNA follows: TGCGCCAGCAGTTTTGAGGGGACTAGCACAGATACGCAGTATTTT.

V usage is TRBV7-8 and J usage is TRBJ2-2; 8 nucleotides align to TRBD1. The CDR3 runs 17 residues. V shed 5 bases, J shed 2 bases, and the junction held 10 bases outside the gene matches. CDR1 and CDR2 from the germline V gene are SGHVS and FQNEAQ. The CDR3 region is CASSRDRTGPNTGELFF. CDR3 coding DNA: TGTGCCAGCAGCCGTGACCGGACAGGGCCAAACACCGGGGAGCTGTTTTTT.

The chain has TRBV6-6 and TRBJ2-7; TRBD1 matches 7 bases. V was clipped by 4 bases and J by 6 bases; unmatched bases: 9. The V gene's germline CDR1 is MNHNY and CDR2 SVGAGI (reference sequence). The CDR3 sequence is 14 residues long. CDR3 bases: TGTGCCAGCAGTTTAGACAGGGTTGCCGGCGAGCAGTACTTC. This encodes CASSLDRVAGEQYF.

This clone was observed a single time. The chain has TRBV11-2 and TRBJ2-1; no definite D call. Germline V CDR1 and CDR2: SGHAT, FQNNGV. The CDR3 length is 15 residues. Trimming took off 1 base at V and 0 bases at J, with 7 bases between the two ends. The CDR3 DNA reads TGTGCCAGCAGCTTAGCTAGGAGCTCCTACAATGAGCAGTTCTTC. Protein sequence: CASSLARSSYNEQFF.

The rearrangement links TRBV7-8 to TRBJ2-7, with 11 positions matching TRBD2. Germline CDR1 and CDR2: SGHVS and FQNEAQ. The CDR3 is 19 amino acids. V was pared by 2 bases and J by 2 bases, with 14 bases of the junction left unmatched. The CDR3 region is CASSLRRLAGGRLPYEQYF. The CDR3 nucleotides are TGTGCCAGCAGCTTAAGGCGTCTAGCGGGGGGCCGTCTTCCCTACGAGCAGTACTTC.

The chain carries TRBV27 and TRBJ2-2; D could derive from TRBD1 or TRBD2 (5 bases each). Germline CDR1 MNHEY, CDR2 SMNVEV (reference sequence). Trimming removed 4 bases from V and 4 bases from J, with 13 bases in between. There are 15 residues in the CDR3. DNA of the CDR3: TGTGCCAGCAGTTCCTACTCCGGGACCACCGGGGAGCTGTTTTTT. This codes for CASSSYSGTTGELFF.

The chain uses TRBV10-1 and TRBJ2-1; D may correspond to TRBD1 or TRBD2 (5 bases each). The ends were cut back, 6 bases at V and 0 bases at J, with 12 bases in the middle. From germline, CDR1 is WNHNN and CDR2 SYGVQD (reference sequence). The CDR3 runs 15 residues. DNA for the CDR3: TGCGCCAGCAGAGCCGGGACCACCTCCTACAATGAGCAGTTCTTC. The encoded protein is CASRAGTTSYNEQFF.

The chain uses TRBV7-8 and TRBJ2-7, with a weak D call TRBD1 (7 bases). This CDR3 comprises 14 residues. V was clipped by 1 base and J by 5 bases, with 12 bases between them. The germline gives CDR1 SGHVS, CDR2 FQNEAQ. The CDR3 region has the DNA TGTGCCAGCAGCTTAGAACCAGGGGGGCACGAGCAGTACTTC. It translates to CASSLEPGGHEQYF.

This chain connects TRBV5-1 to TRBJ1-6, with 8 bases lining up with TRBD1. CDR1 is SGHRS and CDR2 is YFSETQ in the germline V gene. This CDR3 contains 15 residues. Germline trimming cut 4 bases from V and 5 bases from J; bases unmatched to any gene: 5. This chain's CDR3 is CASSKGTGHNSPLHF. In nucleotides, the CDR3 is TGCGCCAGCAGCAAGGGGACAGGTCATAATTCACCCCTCCACTTT.

This clone was seen a single time. This chain connects TRBV6-5 to TRBJ2-1; D is possibly TRBD1 (6 bases). Germline CDR1 MNHEY, CDR2 SVGAGI. The CDR3 has 12 amino acids. Trimming took 5 bases from V and 9 from J, leaving 11 bases between them. CDR3 nucleotides: TGTGCCAGCAGTCAAACAGGGTTTGAGCAGTTCTTC. Translation gives CASSQTGFEQFF.